The 11 T cell receptor beta chains listed next were all sequenced from one sample in a study of siplizumab effects on memory and regulatory T cells. Generated by immunoSEQ multiplex PCR, the TCRdb table keeps only in-frame clones and is missing some. This sample has around 95,000 clones; 75% to 95% occur once, and the top ten carry about 0.15%. Input material: CD4+ T cells sorted from blood. The source is a human donor in good health.

The chain has TRBV9 and TRBJ2-3; D call uncertain. The CDR3 has 13 residues. Trimming stripped 1 base from V and 6 bases from J, with 9 bases between. The V gene's germline CDR1 is SGDLS and CDR2 YYNGEE. CDR3 sequence reads: CASSVKSVDTQYF. In DNA, the CDR3 is TGTGCCAGCAGCGTAAAGTCGGTCGATACGCAGTATTTT.

The genes are TRBV2 and TRBJ1-1; the D gene is possibly TRBD1 (6 bases). The V gene's germline CDR1 is SNHLY and CDR2 FYNNEI. The V end was cut by 6 bases, the J end by 1 base, with 9 bases between. This CDR3 is built from 13 residues. CDR3 sequence (DNA): TGTGCCAGCAGACCACAGGGGAACACTGAAGCTTTCTTT. This sequence encodes CASRPQGNTEAFF.

The gene calls are TRBV11-2 and TRBJ2-3; 16 positions match TRBD2. V gave up 7 bases and J gave up 3 bases; unmatched junction bases: 10. Germline-derived CDR1 and CDR2 are SGHAT and FQNNGV. The CDR3 extends over 18 amino acids. For the CDR3, the DNA is TGTGCCAGCACCACGGGGACTAGCGGGGGGGCTGGAACAGATACGCAGTATTTT. It encodes CASTTGTSGGAGTDTQYF.

The V call is TRBV6-5, the J call TRBJ1-2; TRBD1 is a possible D gene (6 bases). Germline loops: CDR1 MNHEY, CDR2 SVGAGI. V was trimmed by 6 bases and J by 8 bases, leaving 19 bases between them. The length of the CDR3 is 14 residues. CDR3 in amino acids: CASSLLSNRDGYTF. The CDR3 coding sequence is TGTGCCAGCAGCCTACTATCCAACAGGGACGGCTACACCTTC.

The V and J genes are TRBV10-3 and TRBJ2-1; D may be TRBD1 or TRBD2 (5 bases each). In germline, CDR1 is ENHRY, CDR2 SYGVKD. V was shortened by 5 bases and J by 4 bases, with 9 bases between the two germline ends. This CDR3 has 13 residues. CDR3 coding DNA: TGTGCCATCAGTTCCTGGGGGTACAATGAGCAGTTCTTC. Protein: CAISSWGYNEQFF.

This clone was observed a single time. The CDR3 DNA sequence: TGTGCTAGTGCCCTCCAGTTCCCCCTTCTCCGACAGGGGGGGAACACCATATATTTT. Its translation: CASALQFPLLRQGGNTIYF. The rearrangement uses TRBV12-5 and TRBJ1-3, with TRBD1 matching 9 bases. The CDR3 consists of 19 residues. J lost 7 bases, V lost 7 bases, and 23 bases had no gene match. The germline V gene encodes CDR1 LGHNT and CDR2 FRNRAP.

In this sample, this clone turned up once. The gene calls are TRBV10-1 and TRBJ1-5; no firm D call. Germline V gene data show CDR1 as WNHNN and CDR2 as SYGVQD (reference sequence). This CDR3 spans 15 amino acids. V was cut by 3 bases and J by 0 bases, with 9 bases left in between. In DNA form, the CDR3 reads TGCGCCAGCAGTGAAGAGCGAGGTAGCAATCAGCCCCAGCATTTT. It specifies CASSEERGSNQPQHF.

The rearrangement links TRBV27 to TRBJ2-7; D call uncertain. Trimming cost V 5 bases and J 3 bases, with 11 bases left between them. The CDR3 consists of 13 residues. Germline V gene sequence: CDR1 MNHEY, CDR2 SMNVEV (reference sequence). Here the CDR3 DNA reads TGTGCCAGCAGTGCCCTACCCTACTACGAGCAGTACTTC. It is translated as CASSALPYYEQYF.

The chain combines TRBV5-1 with TRBJ2-3; 9 bases fit TRBD1. The CDR3 runs 16 residues. Trimming at V came to 0 bases and at J to 6 bases, leaving 8 bases not matched to a gene. Per the germline V gene, CDR1 is SGHRS and CDR2 is YFSETQ. The CDR3 region has the DNA TGCGCCAGCAGCTTGGGAACAGGGGGCGTCGGGGATACGCAGTATTTT. Residues: CASSLGTGGVGDTQYF. Together with reference TRBV5-1 and TRBJ2-3, the CDR3 gives the full variable domain: KAGVTQTPRYLIKTRGQQVTLSCSPISGHRSVSWYQQTPGQGLQFLFEYFSETQRNKGNFPGRFSGRQFSNSRSEMNVSTLELGDSALYLCASSLGTGGVGDTQYFGPGTRLTVL.

The chain recombines TRBV6-1 with TRBJ1-1; D perhaps matches TRBD1 (6 bases). V was pared by 6 bases and J by 5 bases, with 19 bases between. Germline CDR1 is MNHNS and CDR2 is SASEGT. CDR3 size: 15 residues. Here the CDR3 reads CASRERGGEWTEAFF. The CDR3 bases are TGTGCCAGCAGGGAGAGGGGGGGAGAATGGACTGAAGCTTTCTTT.

The chain employs TRBV29-1 and TRBJ1-2; 8 positions match TRBD1. Looked up from germline, CDR1 is SQVTM and CDR2 is ANQGSEA. The CDR3 contains 13 residues. V dropped 8 bases and J dropped 4; count of bases not matched to a gene: 9. CDR3 protein: CSTQTGGSYGYTF. For the CDR3, the DNA is TGCAGCACCCAAACAGGGGGATCCTATGGCTACACCTTC.